These T cell receptor beta chains were read from a single sample in a study of T cell repertoires in cytomegalovirus infection. TCRdb passed the reads through MiXCR, listing each CDR3 protein once. There are more than 150,000 distinct CDR3 sequences in the sample; roughly a fifth occur only once, and around 3.2% lies in the top ten. The sequenced sample was PBMCs. Receptor source: a human donor in good health (CMV status not recorded). Some clones in this sample may be carry-over from other donors' samples. Each CDR3 is given with its conserved first and last residue. A D gene is named only where the DNA matches it firmly. Clone size is not always given. Where it is, it says once, few, many or a class for expanded clones.

>TRBV28|TRBJ2-7|.|many
TGTGCCAGCAGTTTCAGTCTAGCCTCACTCTCCTACGAGCAGTACTTC
CASSFSLASLSYEQYF
>TRBV25-1|TRBJ1-2|TRBD1|.
TGTGCCAGCTGTGAAACCCCAGGGGGCAAAGATGGCTACACCTTC
CASCETPGGKDGYTF
>TRBV7-6|TRBJ2-5|TRBD2|.
TGTGCCAGCAGCTTAGGGGCGACTAGCGGGCAAGAGACCCAGTACTTC
CASSLGATSGQETQYF
>TRBV28|TRBJ2-7|TRBD2|.
TGTGCCAGCAGTTCCCGACTAGCGGGAGGGGGTTCGGAGCAGTACTTC
CASSSRLAGGGSEQYF
>TRBV6-5|TRBJ1-2|.|.
TGTGCCAGCAGCTCGCTGGGGGGTGGCTACACCTTC
CASSSLGGGYTF
>TRBV11-2|TRBJ2-3|TRBD2|.
TGTGCCAGCAGCTTATCCCCATGGACTAGCGGGGCCAACACAGATACGCAGTATTTT
CASSLSPWTSGANTDTQYF
>TRBV28|TRBJ2-7|TRBD2|.
TGTGCCAGCAGTCCCGAAGGACTAGCGGGGCTCGAGCAGTACTTC
CASSPEGLAGLEQYF
>TRBV14|TRBJ1-5|.|many
TGTGCCAGCAGCCAATTCAGCAATCAGCCCCAGCATTTT
CASSQFSNQPQHF
>TRBV7-9|TRBJ2-7|.|few
TGTGCCAGCAGCTTGGGGACACCTACCTACGAGCAGTACTTC
CASSLGTPTYEQYF
>TRBV6-4|TRBJ2-1|.|.
TGTGCCAGCAGTGACGGGTGGTCGGCAGCCAATGAGCAGTTCTTC
CASSDGWSAANEQFF
>TRBV6-1|TRBJ2-3|TRBD1|many
TGTGCCAGCGTCGACCGAGGACAGGTCCGGGGCACAGATACGCAGTATTTT
CASVDRGQVRGTDTQYF
>TRBV2|TRBJ2-1|TRBD2|.
TGTGCCAGCAGCTCCCCTGCTAGCGGGATGTACAATGAGCAGTTCTTC
CASSSPASGMYNEQFF
>TRBV11-1|TRBJ1-1|.|.
TGTGCCAGCAGCTTAGCGCCAGAGAGGAACACTGAAGCTTTCTTT
CASSLAPERNTEAFF
>TRBV19|TRBJ2-1|.|many
TGTGCCAGTAGTATTACGGGGGCAGGGCCGGTCAATGAGCAGTTCTTC
CASSITGAGPVNEQFF
>TRBV4-2|TRBJ1-1|TRBD1|.
TGTGCCAGCAGCCGAGCTCCGGGACAGGAGAACACTGAAGCTTTCTTT
CASSRAPGQENTEAFF
>TRBV5-1|TRBJ2-1|.|.
TGCGCCAGCAGCTTCGGGGGGCAGGGCTTGGGCAATGAGCAGTTCTTC
CASSFGGQGLGNEQFF
>TRBV28|TRBJ2-7|.|many
TGTGCCAGCAGAAGATCCGGGTCTTCCTACGAGCAGTACTTC
CASRRSGSSYEQYF
>TRBV9|TRBJ2-1|.|.
TGTGCCAGCAGCGAGGGGCCCGGCTACAATGAGCAGTTCTTC
CASSEGPGYNEQFF
>TRBV14|TRBJ1-2|.|few
TGTGCCAGCAGCCAAGCAGGCTTCTATGGCTACACCTTC
CASSQAGFYGYTF
>TRBV7-9|TRBJ2-5|.|few
TGTGCCAGCAGCTCCCTAGCGTCCCTGGGGGTGGCCCAGTACTTC
CASSSLASLGVAQYF
>TRBV4-3|TRBJ2-2|.|many
TGCGCCAGCAGCCAAGTTTGGGGAACCGGGGAGCTGTTTTTT
CASSQVWGTGELFF
>TRBV15|TRBJ1-1|.|.
TGTGCCACCAGCAGCGGGGGCACGAACACTGAAGCTTTCTTT
CATSSGGTNTEAFF
>TRBV10-2|TRBJ1-1|.|few
TGCGCCAGCAGTGATTGGGCCAGGGTGAGGACTGAAGCTTTCTTT
CASSDWARVRTEAFF
>TRBV11-2|TRBJ1-2|TRBD1|.
TGTGCCAGCAGCTTAGCCCGGGACAGCGTTTACTATGGCTACACCTTC
CASSLARDSVYYGYTF
>TRBV29-1|TRBJ2-7|TRBD1|few
TGCAGCGCGGACCCACCGACAGGGTGCTCCTACGAGCAGTACTTC
CSADPPTGCSYEQYF
>TRBV19|TRBJ1-2|TRBD1|few
TGTGCCAGTACTCCGGACAGGGTCCTTGGTGGCTACACCTTC
CASTPDRVLGGYTF
>TRBV11-2|TRBJ2-7|.|.
TGTGCCAGCAGCTTAGATTTGGGAGCCTACGAGCAGTACTTC
CASSLDLGAYEQYF
>TRBV28|TRBJ1-6|.|.
TGTGCCAGCAGTTTAGGAGGGGTGGATTCACCCCTCCACTTT
CASSLGGVDSPLHF
>TRBV19|TRBJ1-5|TRBD1|few
TGTGCCAGTAGTATATCGACAGGGAACAATCAGCCCCAGCATTTT
CASSISTGNNQPQHF
>TRBV7-8|TRBJ1-5|.|few
TGTGCCAGCAGCTTAGAGGGGGGAAGGCACAATCAGCCCCAGCATTTT
CASSLEGGRHNQPQHF
>TRBV28|TRBJ1-6|.|.
TGTGCCAGCAGCCCCCCTGCCCGGGGATCACCCCTCCACTTT
CASSPPARGSPLHF
>TRBV20-1|TRBJ1-3|.|few
TGCAGTGCTAGACAGCAAGTATGGGATAACACCATATATTTT
CSARQQVWDNTIYF
>TRBV12-5|TRBJ2-3|TRBD1|.
TGTGCTAGTGGCCCCGACAGGGGAGTTGGAGATACGCAGTATTTT
CASGPDRGVGDTQYF
>TRBV7-6|TRBJ2-1|TRBD1|.
TGTGCCAGCAGCTTACAGGGGGAATACAATGATCAGTTCTTC
CASSLQGEYNDQFF
>TRBV6-1|TRBJ1-1|.|.
TGTGCCAGCAGTGTAGCCCCCGCGGGGAGCACTGAAGCTTTCTTT
CASSVAPAGSTEAFF
>TRBV5-4|TRBJ1-1|.|.
TGTGCCAGCAGCTTGGCCGGCGCCCTTAACACTGAATCTTTCTTT
CASSLAGALNTESFF
>TRBV7-9|TRBJ2-1|.|.
TGTGCCAGCAGCGGAGGACAGTCATCCTACAATGAGCAGTTCTTC
CASSGGQSSYNEQFF
>TRBV7-2|TRBJ2-7|.|many
TGTGCCAGTCGACAGGACTTGTACGAGCAGTACTTC
CASRQDLYEQYF
>TRBV23-1|TRBJ1-6|.|.
TGCGCCAGCAGTCAAGAGAGGGAAGGTTCACCCCTCCACTTT
CASSQEREGSPLHF
>TRBV19|TRBJ2-4|TRBD1|few
TGTGCCAGTAGTACCCAAACAGGGGCTAAAAACATTCAGTACTTC
CASSTQTGAKNIQYF
>TRBV7-9|TRBJ2-1|.|many
TGTGCCAGCAGCCACGAGGGCGCGGGTCTATACAATGAGCAGTTCTTC
CASSHEGAGLYNEQFF
>TRBV29-1|TRBJ2-5|TRBD2|many
TGCAGCGTCGGGGGGCAAGAGACCCAGTACTTC
CSVGGQETQYF
>TRBV28|TRBJ1-2|.|many
TGTGCCAGCAGTTTGGGGGGGCTTTCCCTAGACTATGGCTACACCTTC
CASSLGGLSLDYGYTF
>TRBV11-2|TRBJ2-2|.|many
TGTGCCAGCAACCTTTTGGGTTCATCCGGGGAGCTGTTTTTT
CASNLLGSSGELFF